This T cell receptor (beta chain) derives from a study of blood T cell repertoires in COVID-19. About the research overall: The study drew acute and convalescent COVID-19 samples from the United States, Italy and Spain. The analysed material was cDNA or gDNA that came from T cells, B-cell-depleted T cells, or PBMCs.

The germline V gene has CDR1 MNHEY and CDR2 SVGAGI. Trimming shortened V by 6 bases and J by 2 bases, and 8 bases separated the two germline ends. The CDR3 totals 12 residues. Under the authors' procedure: How many nucleated cells were present was estimated from reference gene primer amplification. Assay: immunoSEQ multiplex PCR; the TCRdb copy retains only in-frame clones and omits some. The V and J calls and clone size come from that table; D and trimming were worked out from the DNA. Here the sample spans approximately 89,000 clones, under 90% being singletons. The chain links TRBV6-5 to TRBJ2-7; D may be TRBD1 (5 bases). The TCR sequence derives from a human donor in a cohort sampled during active COVID-19. What was sequenced was peripheral blood. CDR3 loop: CASRGAAYEQYF. CDR3 nucleotides: TGTGCCAGCAGAGGGGCCGCCTACGAGCAGTACTTC.